What follows are 25 T cell receptor beta chains derived from one specimen sequenced in a study of response to subunit inactivated influenza vaccine. In TCRdb, the RT-PCR reads were re-called with MiXCR into one record per CDR3 protein. Here the sample spans 300,000 to 350,000 distinct CDR3 sequences, roughly 22% being singletons. The sample consisted of PBMCs from blood, taken approximately 20 months after vaccination. The source of these receptors is a man in his fifties or sixties who received an inactivated influenza vaccine.

This clonotype appeared a few times. This chain joins TRBV7-2 and TRBJ2-5; D unresolved. With 2 bases removed from V and 2 bases from J, the gap between germline ends came to 12 bases. Germline V lookup: CDR1 SGHTA, CDR2 FQGNSA. The CDR3 consists of 15 residues. CDR3 in amino acids: CASSLNLFFQETQYF. CDR3 sequence (DNA): TGTGCCAGCAGCTTAAATCTGTTTTTTCAAGAGACCCAGTACTTC.

This clonotype showed up many times. The V call is TRBV10-2, the J call TRBJ1-1, with a tentative D call TRBD1 (5 bases). CDR1 is WSHSY and CDR2 is SAAADI in the germline V gene. The V end was cut by 7 bases, the J end by 1 base, with 13 bases between. The CDR3 has 14 residues. The CDR3 sequence: CASTPVGGNTEAFF. The CDR3 DNA is TGCGCCAGCACCCCAGTCGGGGGGAACACTGAAGCTTTCTTT.

The chain combines TRBV18 with TRBJ2-2; D remains ambiguous. The germline gives CDR1 KGHSH, CDR2 LQKENI. Trimming shortened V by 6 bases and J by 3 bases, and 14 bases separated the two germline ends. This CDR3 has 15 residues. CDR3 nucleotides: TGTGCCAGCTCGCAGGTCCGGGCCGACACCGGGGAGCTGTTTTTT. The encoded protein is CASSQVRADTGELFF.

This clonotype was observed a few times. The rearrangement joins TRBV7-2 to TRBJ1-5, with D perhaps matching TRBD1 (5 bases). CDR3 length: 15 amino acids. V was clipped by 1 base and J by 4 bases, with 11 bases between them. CDR1 is SGHTA, CDR2 FQGNSA, per germline. The CDR3, as DNA: TGTGCCAGCAGCTTAGACATAGGGACGAATCAGCCCCAGCATTTT. Its translation is CASSLDIGTNQPQHF.

The V and J genes are TRBV24-1 and TRBJ2-3; D is undetermined. Trimming took off 6 bases at V and 2 bases at J, with 8 bases between the two ends. The CDR3 is 13 amino acids. CDR1 KGHDR and CDR2 SFDVKD come from the germline V gene. The CDR3 nucleotides are TGTGCCACCAGTAACGACCCCACAGATACGCAGTATTTT. Its protein product is CATSNDPTDTQYF.

The chain employs TRBV15 and TRBJ2-2; D gene uncertain. CDR3 size: 15 residues. CDR1 is LNHNV and CDR2 is YYDKDF in the germline V gene (reference sequence). V lost 1 base to trimming and J lost 0 bases, with 6 bases between them. The CDR3 DNA follows: TGTGCCACCAGCAGAGTACCATCGAACACCGGGGAGCTGTTTTTT. This translates into CATSRVPSNTGELFF.

The chain joins TRBV28 to TRBJ2-3; 10 bases are a match to TRBD2. V dropped 3 bases and J dropped 0; count of bases not matched to a gene: 3. The CDR3 is 16 amino acids. Germline CDR1 and CDR2: MDHEN and SYDVKM. The CDR3 is CASSLTSGRSTDTQYF. CDR3 in DNA: TGTGCCAGCAGTTTGACTAGCGGGCGAAGCACAGATACGCAGTATTTT.

The rearrangement joins TRBV20-1 to TRBJ2-1; D might be TRBD2 (6 bases). From germline, CDR1 is DFQATT and CDR2 SNEGSKA (reference sequence). The CDR3 extends over 15 amino acids. Trimming cost V 3 bases and J 0 bases, with 12 bases left between them. Here the CDR3 DNA reads TGCAGTGCTAGGGATGCTAGCGCCTCCTACAATGAGCAGTTCTTC. It codes for CSARDASASYNEQFF.

This clonotype has more than one count but fewer than ten. The chain is built from TRBV20-1 and TRBJ1-4; 7 positions match TRBD1. Germline V gene lookup returns CDR1 DFQATT and CDR2 SNEGSKA (reference sequence). This CDR3 spans 15 amino acids. The J segment lost 8 bases and the V segment lost 0 bases, leaving 9 bases of the junction unmatched. Here the CDR3 DNA reads TGCAGTGCTAGAGATGTCTTACAGGGGCGAGAAAAACTGTTTTTT. This codes for CSARDVLQGREKLFF.

The V gene is TRBV14, the J gene TRBJ2-7, with D tentatively TRBD2 (6 bases). V shed 1 base and J shed 12 bases, with 22 bases lying between them. This CDR3 has 15 amino acids. Germline V lookup: CDR1 SGHDN, CDR2 FVKESK. The CDR3 region is CASSQGGVYGTPGYF. Here the CDR3 DNA reads TGTGCCAGCAGCCAAGGAGGCGTTTACGGGACTCCGGGGTACTTC. The full variable domain, rest sourced from reference TRBV14 and TRBJ2-7, is EAGVTQFPSHSVIEKGQTVTLRCDPISGHDNLYWYRRVMGKEIKFLLHFVKESKQDESGMPNNRFLAERTGGTYSTLKVQPAELEDSGVYFCASSQGGVYGTPGYFGPGTRLTVT.

This clonotype came up a few times. The chain employs TRBV12-3 or TRBV12-4 and TRBJ1-5; 7 bases align to TRBD1. There are 16 residues in the CDR3. Trimming cost V 1 base and J 2 bases; bases outside gene matches: 5. The CDR3 sequence is CASSLVTGLRNQPQHF. The CDR3 DNA sequence: TGTGCCAGCAGTTTAGTGACAGGGTTGCGCAATCAGCCCCAGCATTTT.

This clonotype was counted once. The chain couples TRBV7-3 to TRBJ2-1, with TRBD2 matching 7 bases. Germline lookup yields CDR1 SGHTA and CDR2 FQGTGA. This CDR3 contains 13 residues. Trimming removed 5 bases from V and 5 bases from J; junction bases left unmatched: 3. Here the CDR3 reads CASSMGRDNEQFF. In DNA, the CDR3 is TGTGCCAGCAGCATGGGGAGGGACAATGAGCAGTTCTTC.

This clonotype was counted at least ten times. The chain couples TRBV6-1 to TRBJ2-3; weak D call: TRBD2 (5 bases). V lost 8 bases and J 0 bases, leaving 15 bases between the germline ends. The CDR3 has 15 amino acids. The V gene's germline CDR1 is MNHNS and CDR2 SASEGT. CDR3 bases: TGTGCCAGCTGCAGCGGAAGAACTAGCACAGATACGCAGTATTTT. Amino acid sequence: CASCSGRTSTDTQYF.

The chain links TRBV20-1 to TRBJ2-3; 7 nucleotides agree with TRBD2. The CDR3 covers 15 residues. The germline V gene has CDR1 DFQATT and CDR2 SNEGSKA (reference sequence). The trim removed 3 bases at V and 8 bases at J, leaving 14 bases unmatched. In DNA form, the CDR3 reads TGCAGTGCTAGCCCCGGAAGCGGGAAAGGAGTTACGCAGTATTTT. Translated: CSASPGSGKGVTQYF.

V and J are TRBV6-1 and TRBJ1-2, with 8 positions matching TRBD1. The CDR3 spans 17 residues. Trimming at V came to 6 bases and at J to 6 bases, leaving 18 bases not matched to a gene. Germline V gene data show CDR1 as MNHNS and CDR2 as SASEGT. The CDR3 coding sequence is TGTGCCAGCAGAGGGGGGGCTTCAGAGGACAGGGCGGATGGCTACACCTTC. It yields the protein CASRGGASEDRADGYTF.

This chain connects TRBV6-2 or TRBV6-3 to TRBJ2-1; D might be TRBD2 (6 bases). The V gene lost 5 bases and the J gene lost 0 bases, with 11 bases spanning the gap. Germline CDR1 MNHEY, CDR2 SVGEGT. The CDR3 has 15 residues. The CDR3 coding sequence is TGTGCCAGCAGTAAAAGCGGGCACTCCTACAATGAGCAGTTCTTC. Its protein is CASSKSGHSYNEQFF.

This clonotype was seen only once. The gene calls are TRBV5-1 and TRBJ2-5; unclear D gene. There are 14 residues in the CDR3. CDR1 SGHRS and CDR2 YFSETQ come from the germline V gene. V was trimmed by 0 bases and J by 3 bases, leaving 9 bases between them. The chain's CDR3 is CASSLETIKETQYF. As DNA, the CDR3 is TGCGCCAGCAGCTTGGAAACTATTAAAGAGACCCAGTACTTC.

The rearrangement uses TRBV12-3 or TRBV12-4 and TRBJ2-4, with 14 bases identical to TRBD2. V trimming: 4 bases; J trimming: 6 bases; junction bases outside the gene matches: 11. The CDR3 spans 18 residues. As DNA, the CDR3 is TGTGCCAGCAGTTCCCTGGGACTAGCGGGAGTGGTGGGAAACATTCAGTACTTC. The encoded protein is CASSSLGLAGVVGNIQYF.

The chain joins TRBV24-1 to TRBJ2-1; TRBD1 agrees at 9 bases. CDR3 length: 16 residues. Germline V gene lookup returns CDR1 KGHDR and CDR2 SFDVKD. V lost 1 base and J lost 3; bases outside the gene matches: 3. CDR3 protein: CATSDFRGQGYNEQFF. CDR3 DNA sequence: TGTGCCACCAGTGATTTCAGGGGACAGGGCTACAATGAGCAGTTCTTC.

The CDR3 sequence is CASSPGVRGNTIYF. CDR3 DNA sequence: TGCGCCAGCAGCCCCGGAGTTAGGGGAAACACCATATATTTT. This chain joins TRBV4-1 and TRBJ1-3; D uncertain. Germline CDR1 MGHRA, CDR2 YSYEKL. Trimming shortened V by 4 bases and J by 4 bases, and 11 bases separated the two germline ends. The CDR3 has 14 amino acids.

This chain uses TRBV19 with TRBJ1-4; TRBD1 matches 10 bases. The V gene's germline CDR1 is LNHDA and CDR2 SQIVND (reference sequence). The V segment lost 10 bases and the J segment 3 bases; nucleotides outside the gene matches: 11. The CDR3 length is 16 residues. CDR3 loop: CATGPGQGRPNEKLFF. CDR3 DNA sequence: TGTGCCACCGGACCGGGACAGGGGCGACCTAATGAAAAACTGTTTTTT.

This clonotype came up a few times. The chain links TRBV29-1 to TRBJ1-2; D is possibly TRBD1 (5 bases). Trimming pared 6 bases from V and 4 bases from J, leaving 15 bases between. The germline V gene encodes CDR1 SQVTM and CDR2 ANQGSEA. This CDR3 comprises 13 residues. The CDR3 region has the DNA TGCAGCGTCAACATTGGTAGGGGCTATGGCTACACCTTC. Its protein is CSVNIGRGYGYTF.

This chain links TRBV12-3 or TRBV12-4 with TRBJ2-5; D is perhaps TRBD1 or TRBD2 (5 bases each). The length of the CDR3 is 13 residues. Deletions cut 5 bases from V and 4 bases from J, with 11 bases between. The CDR3 region is CASSLRERETQYF. The CDR3 coding sequence is TGTGCCAGCAGTCTCAGGGAGCGAGAGACCCAGTACTTC.

The sample holds a few counts of this clonotype. The chain employs TRBV12-3 or TRBV12-4 and TRBJ1-2; no clear D. The CDR3 extends over 13 amino acids. V lost 8 bases to trimming and J lost 1 base, with 11 bases between them. This chain's CDR3 is CASLSSGNYGYTF. As DNA, the CDR3 is TGTGCCAGCCTATCCTCGGGTAACTATGGCTACACCTTC.

This clonotype was counted a few times. This chain joins TRBV15 and TRBJ2-3, with D perhaps being TRBD1 or TRBD2 (5 bases each). The V gene's germline CDR1 is LNHNV and CDR2 YYDKDF (reference sequence). V gave up 0 bases and J gave up 6 bases, with 13 bases separating them. CDR3 length: 15 residues. CDR3 DNA: TGTGCCACCAGCAGAGATTTCTTAGAGGGGGATACGCAGTATTTT. This translates into CATSRDFLEGDTQYF.